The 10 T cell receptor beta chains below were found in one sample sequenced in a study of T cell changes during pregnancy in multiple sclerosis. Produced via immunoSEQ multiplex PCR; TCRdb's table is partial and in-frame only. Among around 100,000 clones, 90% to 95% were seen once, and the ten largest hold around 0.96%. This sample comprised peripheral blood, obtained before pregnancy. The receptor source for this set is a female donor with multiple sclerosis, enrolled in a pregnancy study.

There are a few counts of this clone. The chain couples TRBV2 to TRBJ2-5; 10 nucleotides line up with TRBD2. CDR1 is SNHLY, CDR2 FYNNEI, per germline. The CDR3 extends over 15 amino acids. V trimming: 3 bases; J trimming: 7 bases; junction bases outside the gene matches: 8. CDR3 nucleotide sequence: TGTGCCAGCAGTGAGGAAGCGGGAGGGAGGGCGACCCAGTACTTC. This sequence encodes CASSEEAGGRATQYF. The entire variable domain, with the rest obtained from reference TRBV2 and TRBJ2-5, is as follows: EPEVTQTPSHQVTQMGQEVILRCVPISNHLYFYWYRQILGQKVEFLVSFYNNEISEKSEIFDDQFSVERPDGSNFTLKIRSTKLEDSAMYFCASSEEAGGRATQYFGPGTRLLVL.

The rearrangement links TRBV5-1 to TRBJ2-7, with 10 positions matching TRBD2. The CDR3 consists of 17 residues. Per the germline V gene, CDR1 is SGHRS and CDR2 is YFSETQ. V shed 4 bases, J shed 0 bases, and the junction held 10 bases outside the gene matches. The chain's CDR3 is CASSINPGLASSYEQYF. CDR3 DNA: TGCGCCAGCAGCATTAATCCGGGACTAGCGAGCTCCTACGAGCAGTACTTC.

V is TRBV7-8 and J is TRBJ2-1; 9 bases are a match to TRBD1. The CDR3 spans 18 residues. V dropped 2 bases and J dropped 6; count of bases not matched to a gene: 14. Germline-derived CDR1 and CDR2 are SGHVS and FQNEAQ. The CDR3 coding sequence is TGTGCCAGCAGCTTAAAGCTTCGGGACAGGGTGACCAGCAATGAGCAGTTCTTC. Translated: CASSLKLRDRVTSNEQFF.

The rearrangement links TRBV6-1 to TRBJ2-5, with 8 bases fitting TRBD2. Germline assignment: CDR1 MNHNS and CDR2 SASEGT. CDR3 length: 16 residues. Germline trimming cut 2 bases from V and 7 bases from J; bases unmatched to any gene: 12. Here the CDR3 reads CASSELALGLVGTQYF. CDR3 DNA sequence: TGTGCCAGCAGTGAATTGGCCCTGGGACTAGTTGGGACCCAGTACTTC.

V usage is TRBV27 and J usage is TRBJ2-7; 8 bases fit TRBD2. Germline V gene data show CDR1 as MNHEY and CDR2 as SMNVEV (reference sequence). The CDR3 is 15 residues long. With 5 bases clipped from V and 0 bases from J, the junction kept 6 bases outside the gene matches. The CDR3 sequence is CASSINSGNSYEQYF. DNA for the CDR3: TGTGCCAGCAGTATAAATAGCGGGAACTCCTACGAGCAGTACTTC.

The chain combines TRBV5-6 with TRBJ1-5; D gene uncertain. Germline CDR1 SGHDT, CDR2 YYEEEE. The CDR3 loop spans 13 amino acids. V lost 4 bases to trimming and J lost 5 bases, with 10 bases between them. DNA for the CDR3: TGTGCCAGCAGCATGGGCGGGTATCAGCCCCAGCATTTT. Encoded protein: CASSMGGYQPQHF.

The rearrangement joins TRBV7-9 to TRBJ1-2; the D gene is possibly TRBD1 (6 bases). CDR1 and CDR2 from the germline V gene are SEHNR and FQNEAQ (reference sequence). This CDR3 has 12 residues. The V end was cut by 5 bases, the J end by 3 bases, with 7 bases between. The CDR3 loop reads CASSEGDYGYTF. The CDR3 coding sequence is TGTGCCAGCAGCGAGGGGGACTATGGCTACACCTTC.

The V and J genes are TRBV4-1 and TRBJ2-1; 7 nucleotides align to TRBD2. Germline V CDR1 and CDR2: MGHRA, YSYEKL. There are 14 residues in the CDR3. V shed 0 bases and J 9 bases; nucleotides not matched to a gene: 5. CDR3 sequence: CASSQEGRGAEQFF. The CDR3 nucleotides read TGCGCCAGCAGCCAAGAGGGGAGGGGAGCTGAGCAGTTCTTC.

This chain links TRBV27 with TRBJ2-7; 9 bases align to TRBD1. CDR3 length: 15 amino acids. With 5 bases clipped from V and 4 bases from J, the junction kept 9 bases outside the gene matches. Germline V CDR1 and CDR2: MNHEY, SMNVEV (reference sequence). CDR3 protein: CASSLGTGILYEQYF. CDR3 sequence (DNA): TGTGCCAGCAGTCTAGGGACAGGGATTCTATACGAGCAGTACTTC.

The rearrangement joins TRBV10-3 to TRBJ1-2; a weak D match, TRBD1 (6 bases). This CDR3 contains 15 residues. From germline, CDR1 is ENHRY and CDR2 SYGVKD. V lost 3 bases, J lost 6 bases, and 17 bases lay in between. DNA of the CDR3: TGTGCCATCAGTGATCCCACAGGGATGATCCATGGCTACACCTTC. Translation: CAISDPTGMIHGYTF.